This T cell receptor (beta chain) is drawn from a study of PD-1 blockade in mismatch repair-deficient tumors. Study at large: Patients had approximately 13 mismatch repair-deficient cancer types, all previously treated and progressing.

Mismatch repair deficiency was confirmed in all patients, by PCR or immunohistochemistry. The assay was immunoSEQ multiplex PCR, and TCRdb's table has in-frame clones only and misses some. The repertoire holds over 100,000 clones, with around three quarters as singletons. Trimming took off 5 bases at V and 12 bases at J, with 20 bases between the two ends. Germline CDR1 is MNHNS and CDR2 is SASEGT. This CDR3 is 13 amino acids long. Sequenced here: peripheral blood, sampled 60 weeks after starting pembrolizumab. The sequence came from an adult with mismatch repair-deficient cancer. V usage is TRBV6-1 and J usage is TRBJ2-7; a weak D match, TRBD2 (5 bases). The CDR3 protein is CASSSQLGYPMYF. CDR3 DNA: TGTGCCAGCAGTTCCCAACTAGGCTATCCGATGTACTTC.